This T cell receptor (beta chain) was documented in a study of CD8+ T cells in alopecia areata. Study details: Tofacitinib administration to treated patients was oral, at 5 to 10 mg twice daily. A 6-month period off drug followed tofacitinib, which lasted 6 to 18 months.

The germline V gene encodes CDR1 MNHEY and CDR2 SMNVEV (reference sequence). This CDR3 comprises 16 residues. Unmatched junction bases numbered 3, after V lost 1 base and J lost 5 bases. Study observations and caveats: Scalp sequencing captures resident alphabeta T cells of normal skin too. Elevated clonality characterized lesional scalp relative to normal scalp, particularly in alopecia totalis/universalis.

Investigators isolated RNA and reverse transcribed it into cDNA to act as the sequencing template. Here immunoSEQ multiplex PCR was the method, and the copy in TCRdb shows in-frame clones only, minus some. Among 150,000 or so clones listed, less than 65% were seen once. Only one count was recorded for this clone. What it binds is unknown. V and J are TRBV27 and TRBJ2-3; 13 positions agree with TRBD2. Here the sequenced sample was CD8+ T cells sorted from blood, taken at week 0. The TCR sequence derives from a human donor with alopecia areata. This chain's CDR3 is CASSLFTSGGVDTQYF. The CDR3 DNA sequence: TGTGCCAGCAGTTTATTTACTAGCGGGGGGGTAGATACGCAGTATTTT.